Sequencing of this T cell receptor (beta chain) was carried out in a study of shared clonotypes between healthy human individuals. TCRdb's table, derived via immunoSEQ multiplex PCR, lists solely in-frame clones and lacks some. The sample consists of about 800,000 clones, roughly 96% of them appearing once. V dropped 1 base and J dropped 3; count of bases not matched to a gene: 2. CDR1 KGHSH and CDR2 LQKENI come from the germline V gene. CDR3 length: 14 residues. Terminally differentiated effector memory CD45RA+ cells were excluded by CCR7 positive selection of CD45RO-negative cells. The chain has TRBV18 and TRBJ2-7; 8 nucleotides align to TRBD2. The sequenced sample consisted of naive CD8+ T cells sorted from blood. This clonotype was obtained from a young man in good health. The CDR3 is CASSPQRESYEQYF. In DNA form, the CDR3 reads TGTGCCAGCTCACCACAGCGGGAGAGCTACGAGCAGTACTTC.